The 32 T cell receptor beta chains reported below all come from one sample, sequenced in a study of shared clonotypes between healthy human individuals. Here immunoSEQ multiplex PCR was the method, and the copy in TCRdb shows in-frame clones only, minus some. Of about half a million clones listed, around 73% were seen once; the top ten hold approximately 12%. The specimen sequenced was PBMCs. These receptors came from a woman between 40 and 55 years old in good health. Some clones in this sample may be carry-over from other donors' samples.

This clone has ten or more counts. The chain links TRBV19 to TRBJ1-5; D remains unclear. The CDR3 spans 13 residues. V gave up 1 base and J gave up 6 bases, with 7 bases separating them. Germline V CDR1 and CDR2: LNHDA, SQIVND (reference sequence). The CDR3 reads CASSIGSGQPQHF. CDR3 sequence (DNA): TGTGCCAGTAGTATAGGGAGCGGTCAGCCCCAGCATTTT.

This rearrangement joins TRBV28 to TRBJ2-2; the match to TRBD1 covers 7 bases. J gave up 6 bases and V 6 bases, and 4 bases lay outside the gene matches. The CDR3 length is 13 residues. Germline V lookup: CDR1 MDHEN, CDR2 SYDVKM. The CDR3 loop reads CASRTTGPGELFF. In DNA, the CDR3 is TGTGCCAGCAGGACGACAGGGCCCGGGGAGCTGTTTTTT.

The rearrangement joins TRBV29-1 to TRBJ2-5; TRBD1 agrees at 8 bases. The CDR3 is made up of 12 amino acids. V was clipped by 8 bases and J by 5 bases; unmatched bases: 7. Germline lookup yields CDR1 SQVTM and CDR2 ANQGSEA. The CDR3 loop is CSYDRGTETQYF. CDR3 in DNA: TGCAGCTATGACAGGGGAACTGAGACCCAGTACTTC.

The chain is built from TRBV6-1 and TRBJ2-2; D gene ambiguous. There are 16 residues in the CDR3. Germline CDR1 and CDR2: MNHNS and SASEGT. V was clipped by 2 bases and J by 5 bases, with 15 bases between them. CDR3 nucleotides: TGTGCCAGCAGTGAAATGAGTATCTCGGAGACCGGGGAGCTGTTTTTT. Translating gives CASSEMSISETGELFF.

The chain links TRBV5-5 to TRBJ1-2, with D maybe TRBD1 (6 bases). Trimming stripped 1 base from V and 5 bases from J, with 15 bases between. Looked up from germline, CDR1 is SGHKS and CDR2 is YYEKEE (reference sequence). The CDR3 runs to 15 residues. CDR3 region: CASSLNGQFMYGYTF. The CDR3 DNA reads TGTGCCAGCAGCTTGAACGGACAGTTTATGTATGGCTACACCTTC.

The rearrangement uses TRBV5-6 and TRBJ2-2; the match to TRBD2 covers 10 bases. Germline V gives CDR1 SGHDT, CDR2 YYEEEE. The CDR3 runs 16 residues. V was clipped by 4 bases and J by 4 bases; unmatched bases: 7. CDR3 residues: CASSRVTSGTTGELFF. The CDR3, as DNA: TGTGCCAGCAGCAGGGTCACTAGCGGGACCACCGGGGAGCTGTTTTTT.

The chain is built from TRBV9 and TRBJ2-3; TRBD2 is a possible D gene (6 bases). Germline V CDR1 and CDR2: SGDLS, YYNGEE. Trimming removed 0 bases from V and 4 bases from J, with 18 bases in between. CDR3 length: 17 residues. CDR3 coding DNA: TGTGCCAGCAGCGTAGAAGGTGTAGGACTACTGGCAGATACGCAGTATTTT. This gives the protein CASSVEGVGLLADTQYF. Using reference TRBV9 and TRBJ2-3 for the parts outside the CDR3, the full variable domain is DSGVTQTPKHLITATGQRVTLRCSPRSGDLSVYWYQQSLDQGLQFLIQYYNGEERAKGNILERFSAQQFPDLHSELNLSSLELGDSALYFCASSVEGVGLLADTQYFGPGTRLTVL.

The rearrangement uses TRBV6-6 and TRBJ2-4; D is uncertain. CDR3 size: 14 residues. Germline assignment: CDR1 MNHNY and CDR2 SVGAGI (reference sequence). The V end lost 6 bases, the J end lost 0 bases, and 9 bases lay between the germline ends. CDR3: CASRKQLAKNIQYF. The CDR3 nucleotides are TGTGCCAGCAGGAAACAGCTAGCCAAAAACATTCAGTACTTC.

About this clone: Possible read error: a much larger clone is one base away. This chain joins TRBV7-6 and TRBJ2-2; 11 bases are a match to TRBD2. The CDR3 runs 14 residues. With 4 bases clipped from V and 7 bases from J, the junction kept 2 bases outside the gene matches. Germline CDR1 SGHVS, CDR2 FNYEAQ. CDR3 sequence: CASSSGLAVGELFF. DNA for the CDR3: TGTGCCAGCAGCTCGGGACTAGCGGTCGGGGAGCTGTTTTTT.

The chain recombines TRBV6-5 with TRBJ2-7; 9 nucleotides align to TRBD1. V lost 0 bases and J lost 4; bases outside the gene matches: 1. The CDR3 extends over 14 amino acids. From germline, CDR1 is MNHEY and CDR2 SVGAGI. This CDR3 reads CASSYSTGGYEQYF. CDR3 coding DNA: TGTGCCAGCAGTTACTCGACAGGGGGTTACGAGCAGTACTTC.

CDR3 in amino acids: CASSPVRNSGNTIYF. The DNA for the CDR3 is TGTGCCAGCTCACCAGTCCGTAACTCTGGAAACACCATATATTTT. The chain is built from TRBV18 and TRBJ1-3; unclear D gene. The V end lost 2 bases, the J end lost 0 bases, and 8 bases lay between the germline ends. This CDR3 is 15 amino acids long. The germline V gene has CDR1 KGHSH and CDR2 LQKENI.

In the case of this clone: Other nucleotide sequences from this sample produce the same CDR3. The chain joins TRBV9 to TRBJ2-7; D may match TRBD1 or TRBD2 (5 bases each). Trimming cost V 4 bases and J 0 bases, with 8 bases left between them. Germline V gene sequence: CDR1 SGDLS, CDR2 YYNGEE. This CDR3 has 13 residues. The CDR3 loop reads CASSSGSSYEQYF. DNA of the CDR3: TGTGCCAGCAGCTCAGGGAGCTCCTACGAGCAGTACTTC.

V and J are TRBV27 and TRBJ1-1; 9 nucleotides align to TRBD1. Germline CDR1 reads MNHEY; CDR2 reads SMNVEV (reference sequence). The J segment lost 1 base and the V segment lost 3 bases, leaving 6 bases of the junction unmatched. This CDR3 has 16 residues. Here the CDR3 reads CASSFRPTGGNTEAFF. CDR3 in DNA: TGTGCCAGCAGTTTCCGCCCGACAGGGGGGAACACTGAAGCTTTCTTT.

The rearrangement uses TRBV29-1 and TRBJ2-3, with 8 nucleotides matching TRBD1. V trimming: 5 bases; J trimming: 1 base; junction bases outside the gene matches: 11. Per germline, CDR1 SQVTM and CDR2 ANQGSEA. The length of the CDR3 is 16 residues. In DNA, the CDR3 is TGCAGCGTTTTACGGACAGGGAGTTCCGGCACAGATACGCAGTATTTT. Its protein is CSVLRTGSSGTDTQYF.

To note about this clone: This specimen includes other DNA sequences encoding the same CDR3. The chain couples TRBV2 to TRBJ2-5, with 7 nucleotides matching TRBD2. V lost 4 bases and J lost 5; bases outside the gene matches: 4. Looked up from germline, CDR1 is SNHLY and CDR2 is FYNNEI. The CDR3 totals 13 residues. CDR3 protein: CASSAGLGETQYF. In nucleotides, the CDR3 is TGTGCCAGCAGTGCAGGACTAGGGGAGACCCAGTACTTC.

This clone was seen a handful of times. The CDR3 sequence: CASSFGTENSNQPQHF. The DNA of the CDR3 is TGTGCCAGCAGTTTCGGGACAGAAAATAGCAATCAGCCCCAGCATTTT. This sequence joins TRBV2 and TRBJ1-5; 7 bases map to TRBD1. This CDR3 is built from 16 residues. Per germline, CDR1 SNHLY and CDR2 FYNNEI. V shed 5 bases and J 0 bases; nucleotides not matched to a gene: 7.

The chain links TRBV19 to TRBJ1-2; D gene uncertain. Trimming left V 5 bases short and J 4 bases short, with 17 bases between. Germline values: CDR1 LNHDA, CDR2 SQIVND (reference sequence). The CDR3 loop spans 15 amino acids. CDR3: CASSLAGSQGYGYTF. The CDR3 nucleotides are TGTGCCAGTAGTCTGGCGGGCTCTCAAGGCTATGGCTACACCTTC. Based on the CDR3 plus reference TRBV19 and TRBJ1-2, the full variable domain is DGGITQSPKYLFRKEGQNVTLSCEQNLNHDAMYWYRQDPGQGLRLIYYSQIVNDFQKGDIAEGYSVSREKKESFPLTVTSAQKNPTAFYLCASSLAGSQGYGYTFGSGTRLTVV.

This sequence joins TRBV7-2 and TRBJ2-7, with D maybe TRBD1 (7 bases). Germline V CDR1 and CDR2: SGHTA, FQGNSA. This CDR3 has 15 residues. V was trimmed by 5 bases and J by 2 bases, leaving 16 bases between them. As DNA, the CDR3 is TGTGCCAGCAGCACGGCGGGGACAGAAACCTACGAGCAGTACTTC. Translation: CASSTAGTETYEQYF. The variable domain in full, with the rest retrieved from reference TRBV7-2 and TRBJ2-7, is GAGVSQSPSNKVTEKGKDVELRCDPISGHTALYWYRQSLGQGLEFLIYFQGNSAPDKSGLPSDRFSAERTGGSVSTLTIQRTQQEDSAVYLCASSTAGTETYEQYFGPGTRLTVT.

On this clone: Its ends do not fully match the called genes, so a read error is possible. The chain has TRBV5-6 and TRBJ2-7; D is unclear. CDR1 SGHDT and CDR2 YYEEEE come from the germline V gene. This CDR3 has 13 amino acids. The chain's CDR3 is CASSLNPEYERYF. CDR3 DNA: TGTGCCAGCAGCTTGAATCCAGAGTACGAGCGGTACTTC.

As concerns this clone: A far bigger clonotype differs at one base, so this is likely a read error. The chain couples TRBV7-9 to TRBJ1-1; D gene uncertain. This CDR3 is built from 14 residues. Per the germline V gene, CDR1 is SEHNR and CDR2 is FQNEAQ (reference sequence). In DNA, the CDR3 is TGTGCCGGCAGCTTAGCGGGCAGCCACACTGAAGCTTTCTTT. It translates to CAGSLAGSHTEAFF. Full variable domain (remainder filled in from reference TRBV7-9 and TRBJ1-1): DTGVSQNPRHKITKRGQNVTFRCDPISEHNRLYWYRQTLGQGPEFLTYFQNEAQLEKSRLLSDRFSAERPKGSFSTLEIQRTEQGDSAMYLCAGSLAGSHTEAFFGQGTRLTVV.

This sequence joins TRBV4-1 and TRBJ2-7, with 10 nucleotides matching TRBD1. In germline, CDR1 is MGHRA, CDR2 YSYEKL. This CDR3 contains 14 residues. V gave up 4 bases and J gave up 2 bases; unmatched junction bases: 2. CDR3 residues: CASSRGQGTYEQYF. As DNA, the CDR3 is TGCGCCAGCAGCCGGGGACAGGGGACCTACGAGCAGTACTTC.

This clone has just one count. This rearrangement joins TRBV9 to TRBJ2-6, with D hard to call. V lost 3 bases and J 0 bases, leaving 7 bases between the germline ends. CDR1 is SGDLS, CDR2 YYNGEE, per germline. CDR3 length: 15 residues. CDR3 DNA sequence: TGTGCCAGCAGCGCCCCCTACTCTGGGGCCAACGTCCTGACTTTC. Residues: CASSAPYSGANVLTF.

As DNA, the CDR3 is TGTGCCAGCAGCTCGACAGGGGTTGAAGAGACCCAGTACTTC. Its translation: CASSSTGVEETQYF. The V gene is TRBV5-4, the J gene TRBJ2-5; 8 bases agree with TRBD1. Germline CDR1 is SGHNT and CDR2 is YYREEE (reference sequence). This CDR3 region has 14 residues. Trimming took 3 bases from V and 3 from J; bases not matched to a gene: 4.

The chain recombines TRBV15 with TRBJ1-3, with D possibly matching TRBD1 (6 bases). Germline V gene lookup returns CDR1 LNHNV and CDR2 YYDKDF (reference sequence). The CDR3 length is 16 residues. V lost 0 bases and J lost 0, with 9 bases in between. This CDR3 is CATSRDAGASGNTIYF. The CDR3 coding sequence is TGTGCCACCAGCAGAGATGCGGGGGCCTCTGGAAACACCATATATTTT.

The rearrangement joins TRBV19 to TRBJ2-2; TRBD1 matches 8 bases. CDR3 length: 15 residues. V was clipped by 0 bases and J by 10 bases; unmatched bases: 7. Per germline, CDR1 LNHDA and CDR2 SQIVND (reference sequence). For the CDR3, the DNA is TGTGCCAGTAGTATAGATTCCCAGGGGGCTGCGGAGCTGTTTTTT. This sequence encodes CASSIDSQGAAELFF.

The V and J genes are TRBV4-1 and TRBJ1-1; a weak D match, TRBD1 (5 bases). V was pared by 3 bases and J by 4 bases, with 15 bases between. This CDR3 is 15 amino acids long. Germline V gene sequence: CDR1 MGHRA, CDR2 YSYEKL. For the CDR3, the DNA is TGCGCCAGCAGCCACGACAGCCTGGGGGGCACTGAAGCTTTCTTT. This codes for CASSHDSLGGTEAFF.

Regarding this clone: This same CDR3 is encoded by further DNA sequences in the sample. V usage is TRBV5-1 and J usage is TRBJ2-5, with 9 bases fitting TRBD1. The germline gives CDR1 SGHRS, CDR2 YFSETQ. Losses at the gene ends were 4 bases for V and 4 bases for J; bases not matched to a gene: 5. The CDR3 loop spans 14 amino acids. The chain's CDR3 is CASSRGQGGETQYF. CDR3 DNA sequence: TGCGCCAGCAGCCGGGGACAGGGAGGAGAGACCCAGTACTTC.

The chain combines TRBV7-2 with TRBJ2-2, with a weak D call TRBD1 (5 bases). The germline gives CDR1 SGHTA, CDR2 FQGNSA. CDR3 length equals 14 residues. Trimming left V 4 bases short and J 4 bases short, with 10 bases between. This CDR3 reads CASSSGLGTGELFF. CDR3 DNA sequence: TGTGCCAGCAGCTCAGGGCTGGGCACCGGGGAGCTGTTTTTT.

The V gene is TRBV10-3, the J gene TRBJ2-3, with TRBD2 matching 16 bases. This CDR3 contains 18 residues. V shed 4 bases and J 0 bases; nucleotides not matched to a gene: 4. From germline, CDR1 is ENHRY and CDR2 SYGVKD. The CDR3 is CAISGGLAGGESTDTQYF. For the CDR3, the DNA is TGTGCCATCAGTGGGGGACTAGCGGGAGGGGAGAGCACAGATACGCAGTATTTT.

The CDR3 DNA is TGTGCCAGCAGCCCTAACCTAGCTATGAGCTCCTACAATGAGCAGTTCTTC. Protein product: CASSPNLAMSSYNEQFF. This chain uses TRBV7-9 with TRBJ2-1; the D gene is possibly TRBD2 (5 bases). The CDR3 contains 17 residues. Germline V gene lookup returns CDR1 SEHNR and CDR2 FQNEAQ (reference sequence). V was trimmed by 5 bases and J by 0 bases, leaving 17 bases between them.

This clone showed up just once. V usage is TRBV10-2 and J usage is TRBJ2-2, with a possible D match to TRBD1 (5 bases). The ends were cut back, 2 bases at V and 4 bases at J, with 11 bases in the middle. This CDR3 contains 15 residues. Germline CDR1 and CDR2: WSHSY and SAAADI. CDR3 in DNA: TGCGCCAGCAGTGAGGGGGCTAGGTCCACCGGGGAGCTGTTTTTT. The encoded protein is CASSEGARSTGELFF.

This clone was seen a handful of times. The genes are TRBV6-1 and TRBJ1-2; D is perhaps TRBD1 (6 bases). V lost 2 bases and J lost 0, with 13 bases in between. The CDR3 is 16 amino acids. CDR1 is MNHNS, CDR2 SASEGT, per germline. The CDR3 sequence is CASSEWAGTTNYGYTF. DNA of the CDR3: TGTGCCAGCAGTGAATGGGCAGGGACAACTAACTATGGCTACACCTTC.